The present TCR beta chain was sequenced within a study of blood T cells in healthy people across ages. It was with a sample-barcoded 5' primer and a J-beta primer mix that a second PCR of roughly 7 to 12 cycles was run. TCRdb processed the 5' RACE reads anew with MiXCR; each CDR3 protein has one entry. The sample includes under 1,000,000 distinct CDR3 sequences, about half of them seen just once. As concerns this clonotype: Its target is not known.

Study findings and constraints: Unsorted PBMCs ruled out conclusive naive versus antigen-experienced comparison. Donors of long life had a larger count of naive CD4+ cells and greater diversity than aged donors.

The CDR3 extends over 13 amino acids. The V gene's germline CDR1 is DFQATT and CDR2 SNEGSKA (reference sequence). Trimming pared 1 base from V and 0 bases from J, leaving 7 bases between. The chain combines TRBV20-1 with TRBJ2-7; D is uncertain. The receptor comes from a man of 80 years or more in good health. Sequencing was carried out using blood. Here the CDR3 DNA reads TGCAGTGCTAGAGGGCCCATCTCCTACGAGCAGTACTTC. Amino acids: CSARGPISYEQYF.